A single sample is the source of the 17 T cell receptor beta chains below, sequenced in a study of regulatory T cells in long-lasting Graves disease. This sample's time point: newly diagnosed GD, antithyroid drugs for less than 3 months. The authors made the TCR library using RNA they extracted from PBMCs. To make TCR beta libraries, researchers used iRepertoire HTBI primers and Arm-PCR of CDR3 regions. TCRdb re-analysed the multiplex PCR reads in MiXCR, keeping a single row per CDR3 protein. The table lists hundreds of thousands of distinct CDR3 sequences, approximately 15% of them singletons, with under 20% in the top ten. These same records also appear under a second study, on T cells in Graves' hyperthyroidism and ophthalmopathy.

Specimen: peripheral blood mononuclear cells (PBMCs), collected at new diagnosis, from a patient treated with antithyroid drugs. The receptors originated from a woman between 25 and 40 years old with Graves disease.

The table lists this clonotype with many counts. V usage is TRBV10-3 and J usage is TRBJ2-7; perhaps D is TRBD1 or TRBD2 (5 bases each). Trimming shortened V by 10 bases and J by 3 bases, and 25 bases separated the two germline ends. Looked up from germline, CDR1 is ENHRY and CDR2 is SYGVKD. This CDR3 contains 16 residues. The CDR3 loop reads CATGGGGSQGGYEQYF. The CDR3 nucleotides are TGTGCCACTGGCGGAGGAGGTTCGCAGGGCGGCTACGAGCAGTACTTC.

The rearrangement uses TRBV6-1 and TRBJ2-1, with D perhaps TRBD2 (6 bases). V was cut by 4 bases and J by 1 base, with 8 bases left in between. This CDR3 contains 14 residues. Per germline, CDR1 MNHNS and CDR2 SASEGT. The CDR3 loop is CASSGGESYNEQFF. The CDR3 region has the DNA TGTGCCAGCAGTGGGGGGGAATCCTACAATGAGCAGTTCTTC.

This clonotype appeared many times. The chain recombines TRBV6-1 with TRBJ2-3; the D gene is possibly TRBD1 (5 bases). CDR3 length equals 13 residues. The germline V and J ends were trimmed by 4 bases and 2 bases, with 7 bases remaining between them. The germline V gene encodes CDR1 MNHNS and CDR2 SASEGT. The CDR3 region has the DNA TGTGCCAGCAGTGCGACAGACACAGATACGCAGTATTTT. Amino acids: CASSATDTDTQYF.

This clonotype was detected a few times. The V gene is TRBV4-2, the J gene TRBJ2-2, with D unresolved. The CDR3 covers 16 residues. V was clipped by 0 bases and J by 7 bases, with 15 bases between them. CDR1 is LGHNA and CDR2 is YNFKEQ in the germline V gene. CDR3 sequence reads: CASSQDGGVIGGELFF. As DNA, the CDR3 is TGTGCCAGCAGCCAAGATGGTGGAGTTATCGGCGGGGAGCTGTTTTTT.

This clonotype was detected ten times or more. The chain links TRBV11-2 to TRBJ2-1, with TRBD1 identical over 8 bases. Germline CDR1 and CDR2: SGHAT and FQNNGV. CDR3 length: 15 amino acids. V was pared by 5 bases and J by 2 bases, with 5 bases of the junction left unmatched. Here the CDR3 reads CASSVLQGAYNEQFF. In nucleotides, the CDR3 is TGTGCCAGCAGCGTCCTACAGGGGGCCTACAATGAGCAGTTCTTC.

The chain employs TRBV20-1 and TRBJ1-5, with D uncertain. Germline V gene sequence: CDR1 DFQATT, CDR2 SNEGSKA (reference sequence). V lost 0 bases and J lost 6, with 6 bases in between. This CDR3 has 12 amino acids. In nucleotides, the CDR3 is TGCAGTGCTAGAGAAGGGATTCAGCCCCAGCATTTT. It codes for CSAREGIQPQHF.

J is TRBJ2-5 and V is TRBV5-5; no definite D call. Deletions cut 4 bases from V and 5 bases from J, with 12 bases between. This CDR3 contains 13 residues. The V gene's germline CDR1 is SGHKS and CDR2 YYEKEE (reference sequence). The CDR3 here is CASSRRVGETQYF. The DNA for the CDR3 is TGTGCCAGCAGCCGGCGAGTTGGCGAGACCCAGTACTTC.

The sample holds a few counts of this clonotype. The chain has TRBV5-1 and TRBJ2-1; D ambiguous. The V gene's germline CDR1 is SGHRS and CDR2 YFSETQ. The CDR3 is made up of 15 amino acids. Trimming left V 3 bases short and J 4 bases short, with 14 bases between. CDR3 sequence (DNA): TGCGCCAGCAGCTCGCAGAGAACCGATTACAATGAGCAGTTCTTC. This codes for CASSSQRTDYNEQFF. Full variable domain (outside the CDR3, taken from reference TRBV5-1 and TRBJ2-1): KAGVTQTPRYLIKTRGQQVTLSCSPISGHRSVSWYQQTPGQGLQFLFEYFSETQRNKGNFPGRFSGRQFSNSRSEMNVSTLELGDSALYLCASSSQRTDYNEQFFGPGTRLTVL.

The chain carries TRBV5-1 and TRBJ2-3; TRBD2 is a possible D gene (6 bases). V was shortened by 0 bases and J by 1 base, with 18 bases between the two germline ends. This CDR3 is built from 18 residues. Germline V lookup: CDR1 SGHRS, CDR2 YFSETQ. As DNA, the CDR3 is TGCGCCAGCAGCTTGGCCGGGAGCCAGCGGAGGGGCACAGATACGCAGTATTTT. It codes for CASSLAGSQRRGTDTQYF.

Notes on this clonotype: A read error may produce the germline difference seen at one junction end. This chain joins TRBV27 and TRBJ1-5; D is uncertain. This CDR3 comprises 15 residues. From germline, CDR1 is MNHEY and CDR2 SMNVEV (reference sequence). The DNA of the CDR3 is TGTGTCAGCAGCCCCGTTGGTTATAGCAATCAGCCCCAGCATTTT. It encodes CVSSPVGYSNQPQHF.

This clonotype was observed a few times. Written as DNA, the CDR3 is TGTGCCAGCACCACCGGAAAGACAGGGGTCAGCACTGAAGCTTTCTTT. It yields the protein CASTTGKTGVSTEAFF. The J gene is TRBJ1-1, the V gene TRBV6-1; 8 bases are shared with TRBD1. Trimming removed 7 bases from V and 4 bases from J; junction bases left unmatched: 14. There are 16 residues in the CDR3. Germline-derived CDR1 and CDR2 are MNHNS and SASEGT.

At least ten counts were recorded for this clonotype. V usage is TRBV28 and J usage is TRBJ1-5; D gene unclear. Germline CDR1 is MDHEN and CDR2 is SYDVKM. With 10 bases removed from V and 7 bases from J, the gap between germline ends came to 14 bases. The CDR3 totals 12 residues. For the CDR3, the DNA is TGTGCCAACCAAAACTCGGGACAGCCCCAGCATTTT. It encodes CANQNSGQPQHF.

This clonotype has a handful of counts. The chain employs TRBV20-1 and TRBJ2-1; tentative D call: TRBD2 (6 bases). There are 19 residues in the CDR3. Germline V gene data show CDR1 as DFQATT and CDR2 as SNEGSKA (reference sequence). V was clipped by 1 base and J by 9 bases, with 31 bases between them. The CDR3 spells CSARGFGLANHLNTGEQFF. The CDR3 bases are TGCAGTGCTAGAGGGTTCGGGCTAGCGAATCACCTAAACACGGGTGAGCAGTTCTTC.

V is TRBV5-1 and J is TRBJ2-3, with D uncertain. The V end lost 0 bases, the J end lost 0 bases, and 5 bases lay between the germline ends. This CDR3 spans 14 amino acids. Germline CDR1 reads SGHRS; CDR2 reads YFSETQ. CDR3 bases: TGCGCCAGCAGCTTGGGCGAAAGCACAGATACGCAGTATTTT. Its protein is CASSLGESTDTQYF. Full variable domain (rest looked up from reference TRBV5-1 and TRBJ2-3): KAGVTQTPRYLIKTRGQQVTLSCSPISGHRSVSWYQQTPGQGLQFLFEYFSETQRNKGNFPGRFSGRQFSNSRSEMNVSTLELGDSALYLCASSLGESTDTQYFGPGTRLTVL.

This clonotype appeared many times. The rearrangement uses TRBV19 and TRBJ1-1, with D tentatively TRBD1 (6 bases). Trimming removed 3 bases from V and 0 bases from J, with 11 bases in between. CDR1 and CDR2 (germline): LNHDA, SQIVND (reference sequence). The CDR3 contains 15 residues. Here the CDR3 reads CASSMGAFVNTEAFF. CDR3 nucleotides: TGTGCCAGTAGTATGGGGGCATTCGTGAACACTGAAGCTTTCTTT. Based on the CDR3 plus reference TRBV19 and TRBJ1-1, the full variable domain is DGGITQSPKYLFRKEGQNVTLSCEQNLNHDAMYWYRQDPGQGLRLIYYSQIVNDFQKGDIAEGYSVSREKKESFPLTVTSAQKNPTAFYLCASSMGAFVNTEAFFGQGTRLTVV.

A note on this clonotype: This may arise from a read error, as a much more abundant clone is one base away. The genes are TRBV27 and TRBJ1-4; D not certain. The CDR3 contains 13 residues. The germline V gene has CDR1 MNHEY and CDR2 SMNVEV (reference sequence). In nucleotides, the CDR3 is TGTGCCGGCAGGAGTCTTGGCGCTGAAAAACTGTTTTTT. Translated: CAGRSLGAEKLFF. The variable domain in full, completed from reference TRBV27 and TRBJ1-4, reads EAQVTQNPRYLITVTGKKLTVTCSQNMNHEYMSWYRQDPGLGLRQIYYSMNVEVTDKGDVPEGYKVSRKEKRNFPLILESPSPNQTSLYFCAGRSLGAEKLFFGSGTQLSVL.

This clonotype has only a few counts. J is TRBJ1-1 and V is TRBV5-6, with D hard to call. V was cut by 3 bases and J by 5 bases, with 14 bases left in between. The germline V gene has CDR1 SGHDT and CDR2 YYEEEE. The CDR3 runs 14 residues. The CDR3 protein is CASSSEWPRTEAFF. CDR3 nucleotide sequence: TGTGCCAGCAGCTCTGAATGGCCCAGGACTGAAGCTTTCTTT.